This T cell receptor (beta chain) is from a study of shared clonotypes between healthy human individuals. Study results and caveats: Sharing across four donors was seen in roughly 5% of naive CD4 clonotypes. Naive subsets, compared against memory subsets, generally had larger estimated richness values.

At the deep level, the assay was run. The protocol was immunoSEQ multiplex PCR, while the TCRdb copy is restricted to in-frame clones and leaves out a portion. In the table there are roughly 400,000 clones, about 96% of which are singletons. The junction had 8 bases not matched to a gene; V was cut back by 4 bases and J by 6 bases. Germline values: CDR1 MNHEY, CDR2 SMNVEV (reference sequence). CDR3 length equals 17 residues. As regards this clone: Its antigen is undetermined.

This TCR came from a man younger than 45 in good health. The rearrangement links TRBV27 to TRBJ2-1, with 14 bases matching TRBD2. The specimen sequenced was memory CD8+ T cells sorted from blood. Subset here: CD45RO+ cells pooled with CCR7-negative TemRA cells. The CDR3 nucleotides read TGTGCCAGCAGTTCCAAATGGACTAGCGGGAGGTTCAATGAGCAGTTCTTC. This sequence encodes CASSSKWTSGRFNEQFF.